Each of the 14 T cell receptor beta chains below was sequenced from the same sample in a study of T cell clonotyping in hematopoietic cell transplantation (dated by TCRdb to the early 2020s). Library preparation employed the immunoSEQ multiplex PCR assay. This is the immuneACCESS table as TCRdb keeps it, with only in-frame sequences that have V and J called. A part of the clones is gone; compared with another copy, unresolved V genes explain less than half, and the rest is unexplained. The sample records approximately 30,000 clones, around 95% of which are singletons. The ten largest clones represent approximately 1.5% of the sample. The specimen sequenced was peripheral blood mononuclear cells. The receptor source for this set is a man between 45 and 60 years old in good health. Some clones in this sample may be carry-over from other donors' samples.

J is TRBJ1-2 and V is TRBV5-6, with 8 bases matching TRBD1. The CDR3 is made up of 15 amino acids. CDR1 and CDR2 (germline): SGHDT, YYEEEE. The J segment lost 2 bases and the V segment lost 2 bases, leaving 5 bases of the junction unmatched. Here the CDR3 reads CASSFPQGANYGYTF. The CDR3, as DNA: TGTGCCAGCAGCTTTCCCCAGGGGGCCAACTATGGCTACACCTTC.

V and J are TRBV28 and TRBJ1-3; no reliable D call. Germline loops: CDR1 MDHEN, CDR2 SYDVKM. CDR3 length: 14 amino acids. V lost 5 bases, J lost 2 bases, and 10 bases lay in between. This CDR3 reads CASSSRVAGNTIYF. The DNA for the CDR3 is TGTGCCAGCAGTAGTAGGGTCGCTGGAAACACCATATATTTT.

This clone was counted once. The V call is TRBV19, the J call TRBJ1-1; D call uncertain. V was clipped by 4 bases and J by 3 bases, with 6 bases between them. Germline values: CDR1 LNHDA, CDR2 SQIVND (reference sequence). The CDR3 length is 12 residues. The CDR3 nucleotides read TGTGCCAGTAGTACAGGTTACACTGAAGCTTTCTTT. Amino acid sequence: CASSTGYTEAFF.

The chain employs TRBV28 and TRBJ2-7, with TRBD2 identical over 10 bases. This CDR3 is built from 13 residues. Germline CDR1 reads MDHEN; CDR2 reads SYDVKM. V lost 5 bases, J lost 4 bases, and 2 bases stayed unmatched. Here the CDR3 DNA reads TGTGCCAGCAGTCAACTAGCGGGGTACGAGCAGTACTTC. This sequence encodes CASSQLAGYEQYF.

This sequence joins TRBV5-4 and TRBJ2-5; TRBD2 agrees at 11 bases. V shed 0 bases, J shed 5 bases, and the junction held 6 bases outside the gene matches. Germline V gene data show CDR1 as SGHNT and CDR2 as YYREEE (reference sequence). The CDR3 contains 16 residues. The CDR3 is CASSLVSGGARETQYF. The CDR3 bases are TGTGCCAGCAGCTTGGTTAGCGGGGGGGCCCGGGAGACCCAGTACTTC.

The chain is built from TRBV7-2 and TRBJ2-4; TRBD1 matches at 7 bases. Losses at the gene ends were 5 bases for V and 7 bases for J; bases not matched to a gene: 5. Germline V gene lookup returns CDR1 SGHTA and CDR2 FQGNSA. This CDR3 spans 13 amino acids. DNA of the CDR3: TGTGCCAGCAGCGGGGACAGTATCAACATTCAGTACTTC. It codes for CASSGDSINIQYF.

This chain joins TRBV7-2 and TRBJ1-2; D not certain. CDR1 SGHTA and CDR2 FQGNSA come from the germline V gene. The CDR3 consists of 13 residues. V was shortened by 5 bases and J by 4 bases, with 11 bases between the two germline ends. As DNA, the CDR3 is TGTGCCAGCAGCGAGCAGGCTGCCTATGGCTACACCTTC. It encodes CASSEQAAYGYTF.

The V and J genes are TRBV5-4 and TRBJ2-6; D unresolved. Per germline, CDR1 SGHNT and CDR2 YYREEE (reference sequence). V lost 0 bases and J lost 2, with 6 bases in between. This CDR3 has 15 amino acids. CDR3 in amino acids: CASSLGGPGANVLTF. CDR3 sequence (DNA): TGTGCCAGCAGCTTGGGTGGGCCTGGGGCCAACGTCCTGACTTTC.

The chain carries TRBV5-8 and TRBJ2-5, with 9 bases matching TRBD2. With V trimmed by 0 bases and J by 6 bases, 9 bases remained unmatched. The CDR3 loop spans 16 amino acids. CDR1 SGHTS and CDR2 YDEGEE come from the germline V gene. The CDR3 DNA is TGTGCCAGCAGCTTGGGTAGCGGGGGTCCTAGCAAGACCCAGTACTTC. Encoded protein: CASSLGSGGPSKTQYF. The full variable domain, completed using reference TRBV5-8 and TRBJ2-5, is EAGVTQSPTHLIKTRGQQATLRCSPISGHTSVYWYQQALGLGLQFLLWYDEGEERNRGNFPPRFSGRQFPNYSSELNVNALELEDSALYLCASSLGSGGPSKTQYFGPGTRLLVL.

The DNA for the CDR3 is TGTGCCTGGAGTGCCGGGACAGGGAGAGAAAAACTGTTTTTT. Translation gives CAWSAGTGREKLFF. J is TRBJ1-4 and V is TRBV30; the match to TRBD1 covers 9 bases. There are 14 residues in the CDR3. From germline, CDR1 is GTSNPN and CDR2 SVGIG (reference sequence). V shed 1 base and J 8 bases; nucleotides not matched to a gene: 5.

V gene TRBV7-7 combines with J gene TRBJ2-1, with 8 bases that match TRBD2. V shed 1 base, J shed 5 bases, and the junction held 4 bases outside the gene matches. Looked up from germline, CDR1 is SSHAT and CDR2 is FNYEAQ (reference sequence). The CDR3 is 15 amino acids. CDR3 loop: CASSLVPGGNNEQFF. CDR3 nucleotide sequence: TGTGCCAGCAGCTTAGTCCCGGGGGGGAACAATGAGCAGTTCTTC.

CDR3 sequence: CASSVRDTNYGYTF. As DNA, the CDR3 is TGTGCCAGCAGCGTACGAGACACTAACTATGGCTACACCTTC. The chain joins TRBV9 to TRBJ1-2, with D unresolved. This CDR3 has 14 residues. The germline V gene has CDR1 SGDLS and CDR2 YYNGEE. Trimming took off 1 base at V and 0 bases at J, with 7 bases between the two ends.

J is TRBJ2-7 and V is TRBV5-1; TRBD2 agrees at 9 bases. CDR1 and CDR2 from the germline V gene are SGHRS and YFSETQ. V gave up 3 bases and J gave up 4 bases; unmatched junction bases: 2. The CDR3 sequence is 13 residues long. This CDR3 is CASSSTSGYEQYF. The CDR3 nucleotides read TGCGCCAGCAGCTCGACTAGCGGTTACGAGCAGTACTTC.

With respect to this clone: Distinct nucleotide sequences in the sample also encode this CDR3. J is TRBJ1-1 and V is TRBV5-6; D gene unclear. The CDR3 is 13 residues long. Germline CDR1 reads SGHDT; CDR2 reads YYEEEE. V was cut by 0 bases and J by 4 bases, with 7 bases left in between. In DNA, the CDR3 is TGTGCCAGCAGCTTGGGGGTTTTCACTGAAGCTTTCTTT. Translated, it gives CASSLGVFTEAFF.